The TCR beta chain described here comes from a study of T cell changes during pregnancy in multiple sclerosis (dated by TCRdb to the late 2010s). Regarding the complete study: In women with multiple sclerosis, the researchers looked at how the T cell repertoire shifted as pregnancy progressed.

Comment on this clone: It lacks a known antigen. Per-base quality was not reported, and no clone a single base away is much larger than it.

The library was produced with the immunoSEQ multiplex PCR assay. TCRdb holds this immuneACCESS table with in-frame rearrangements only. Some clones are missing; in checked studies, unresolved V genes explain under half, and the rest has no known cause. Across this sample there are approximately 47,000 clones, with around 90% seen only once. Under 2% of the sample is in the top ten clones. V is trimmed back by 6 bases and J by 8 bases, and the junction contains 8 bases that no gene match accounts for. The germline V gene sets CDR1 to SNHLY and CDR2 to FYNNEI. The CDR3 runs 13 residues from the cysteine to the phenylalanine. Just the 39-base CDR3 DNA is kept, in frame starting at base 1.

The rearrangement combines TRBV2 with TRBJ1-2; 8 middle bases align to TRBD1. Sequencing used peripheral blood, obtained in the first trimester of pregnancy. The clonotype originates from a female donor with multiple sclerosis, enrolled in a pregnancy study. For the CDR3, the sequence is CASSKTGEGGYTF. Read as DNA, the sequence is TGTGCCAGCAGCAAGACAGGGGAGGGAGGCTACACCTTC.